The 18 T cell receptor beta chains listed next were all sequenced from one sample in a study of control samples from healthy donors and cancer patients. The repertoire was sequenced with immunoSEQ multiplex PCR; TCRdb's copy has only in-frame clones and lacks some. The sample carries approximately 110,000 clones, roughly nine tenths recorded once. The specimen sequenced was blood. Every receptor here comes from a woman aged 18-30 years in good health.

The chain uses TRBV6-6 and TRBJ1-1; 7 positions agree with TRBD1. Germline CDR1 reads MNHNY; CDR2 reads SVGAGI (reference sequence). There are 15 residues in the CDR3. Trimming cost V 3 bases and J 10 bases; bases outside gene matches: 14. This chain's CDR3 is CASSYNLQGVAGAFF. CDR3 sequence (DNA): TGTGCCAGCAGTTATAACCTCCAGGGGGTCGCGGGAGCTTTCTTT.

The chain combines TRBV9 with TRBJ2-1, with a possible D match to TRBD1 (6 bases). Trimming pared 0 bases from V and 4 bases from J, leaving 11 bases between. Germline CDR1 and CDR2: SGDLS and YYNGEE. CDR3 length equals 15 residues. The CDR3 DNA reads TGTGCCAGCAGCGTAGGGGGACAAAAATACAATGAGCAGTTCTTC. Residues: CASSVGGQKYNEQFF.

The rearrangement links TRBV27 to TRBJ2-1; the match to TRBD2 covers 7 bases. There are 15 residues in the CDR3. The ends lost 0 bases at V and 8 bases at J; junction bases unmatched: 7. Germline V gene data show CDR1 as MNHEY and CDR2 as SMNVEV (reference sequence). The CDR3 sequence: CASSLSAGDWYEQFF. CDR3 nucleotide sequence: TGTGCCAGCAGTTTATCTGCGGGAGACTGGTATGAGCAGTTCTTC.

V and J are TRBV6-4 and TRBJ2-1; 9 bases are shared with TRBD2. The CDR3 is 15 amino acids. V dropped 6 bases and J dropped 7; count of bases not matched to a gene: 10. Germline V lookup: CDR1 MRHNA, CDR2 SNTAGT. CDR3 in amino acids: CASSQVVAGVNEQFF. The CDR3 DNA reads as TGTGCCAGCAGCCAGGTGGTAGCGGGAGTTAATGAGCAGTTCTTC.

V and J are TRBV6-5 and TRBJ1-1; D is ambiguous. The germline CDR1 and CDR2 sequences are MNHEY and SVGAGI. The length of the CDR3 is 14 residues. Trimming pared 6 bases from V and 4 bases from J, leaving 15 bases between. This CDR3 reads CASRPGQSFTEAFF. The CDR3 nucleotides are TGTGCCAGCAGGCCCGGGCAGTCATTCACTGAAGCTTTCTTT.

The CDR3, as DNA: TGTGCCAGCAGCCAGGGACCCTCCTACGAGCAGTACTTC. Translated, it gives CASSQGPSYEQYF. V is TRBV7-6 and J is TRBJ2-7; D tentatively fits TRBD1 or TRBD2 (5 bases each). The CDR3 length is 13 residues. Trimming stripped 5 bases from V and 0 bases from J, with 8 bases between. Looked up from germline, CDR1 is SGHVS and CDR2 is FNYEAQ.

This chain connects TRBV9 to TRBJ2-7; tentatively, D is TRBD1 (6 bases). V was pared by 1 base and J by 0 bases, with 11 bases between. Germline assignment: CDR1 SGDLS and CDR2 YYNGEE. This CDR3 region has 15 residues. Here the CDR3 reads CASSVSDRSSYEQYF. The CDR3 nucleotides read TGTGCCAGCAGCGTAAGCGACAGGAGCTCCTACGAGCAGTACTTC.

This clone came up once. The CDR3 DNA sequence: TGTGCCAGCAGCCCAACCCCGACTAGTACGATCCAAGAGACCCAGTACTTC. Its protein is CASSPTPTSTIQETQYF. The genes are TRBV7-2 and TRBJ2-5; D may be TRBD2 (6 bases). The CDR3 consists of 17 residues. V lost 5 bases and J 1 base, leaving 20 bases between the germline ends. Germline lookup yields CDR1 SGHTA and CDR2 FQGNSA.

This clone was seen once. The chain has TRBV19 and TRBJ1-5; tentative D call: TRBD1 (5 bases). Deletions cut 6 bases from V and 5 bases from J, with 17 bases between. The CDR3 length is 15 residues. Germline V CDR1 and CDR2: LNHDA, SQIVND (reference sequence). CDR3 loop: CASRDRGIGDQPQHF. The CDR3 coding sequence is TGTGCCAGTAGGGATCGGGGGATCGGAGATCAGCCCCAGCATTTT.

The chain joins TRBV4-3 to TRBJ2-3; TRBD1 is a possible D gene (6 bases). V lost 3 bases and J lost 4, with 20 bases in between. This CDR3 is 17 amino acids long. Germline V gives CDR1 LGHNA, CDR2 YSLEER. CDR3 nucleotide sequence: TGCGCCAGCAGCCACGGAAACGGCAGGACAGACGCAGATACGCAGTATTTT. It specifies CASSHGNGRTDADTQYF.

Only one count was recorded for this clone. The rearrangement joins TRBV19 to TRBJ1-5; 11 bases align to TRBD1. The CDR3 has 14 amino acids. Germline V gene data show CDR1 as LNHDA and CDR2 as SQIVND (reference sequence). Trimming at V came to 6 bases and at J to 2 bases, leaving 0 bases not matched to a gene. The CDR3 nucleotides read TGTGCCAGTAGGGACAGGGGGCGCAATCAGCCCCAGCATTTT. This translates into CASRDRGRNQPQHF. The complete variable domain, with remaining parts taken from reference TRBV19 and TRBJ1-5, reads DGGITQSPKYLFRKEGQNVTLSCEQNLNHDAMYWYRQDPGQGLRLIYYSQIVNDFQKGDIAEGYSVSREKKESFPLTVTSAQKNPTAFYLCASRDRGRNQPQHFGDGTRLSIL.

The chain links TRBV19 to TRBJ2-1, with D possibly matching TRBD1 (6 bases). CDR1 and CDR2 (germline): LNHDA, SQIVND (reference sequence). V was shortened by 7 bases and J by 2 bases, with 12 bases between the two germline ends. There are 14 residues in the CDR3. The DNA for the CDR3 is TGTGCCAGTAACAGGGCGAGGACCTACAATGAGCAGTTCTTC. Translation gives CASNRARTYNEQFF.

This chain uses TRBV7-2 with TRBJ2-5; possibly TRBD1 for D (6 bases). Looked up from germline, CDR1 is SGHTA and CDR2 is FQGNSA. Trimming took 1 base from V and 5 from J, leaving 11 bases between them. The CDR3 loop spans 14 amino acids. The CDR3 loop is CASSLGAGAETQYF. The DNA of the CDR3 is TGTGCCAGCAGCTTAGGGGCAGGGGCGGAGACCCAGTACTTC. The full variable domain, rest sourced from reference TRBV7-2 and TRBJ2-5, is GAGVSQSPSNKVTEKGKDVELRCDPISGHTALYWYRQSLGQGLEFLIYFQGNSAPDKSGLPSDRFSAERTGGSVSTLTIQRTQQEDSAVYLCASSLGAGAETQYFGPGTRLLVL.

This rearrangement joins TRBV28 to TRBJ1-4; 8 nucleotides align to TRBD1. This CDR3 region has 18 residues. Germline CDR1 and CDR2: MDHEN and SYDVKM. J gave up 0 bases and V 5 bases, and 11 bases lay outside the gene matches. The CDR3 coding sequence is TGTGCCAGCAGTACCATCGACAGGGGAATTGCAACTAATGAAAAACTGTTTTTT. It is translated as CASSTIDRGIATNEKLFF.

This clone was found once. CDR3 loop: CASRQNPGLAAETQYF. Written as DNA, the CDR3 is TGTGCCAGCAGACAAAACCCGGGACTAGCGGCGGAAACGCAGTATTTT. The chain carries TRBV7-2 and TRBJ2-3; TRBD2 matches 11 bases. This CDR3 comprises 16 residues. Germline values: CDR1 SGHTA, CDR2 FQGNSA. With 6 bases clipped from V and 9 bases from J, the junction kept 14 bases outside the gene matches. Combining the CDR3 with reference TRBV7-2 and TRBJ2-3 gives the whole variable domain GAGVSQSPSNKVTEKGKDVELRCDPISGHTALYWYRQSLGQGLEFLIYFQGNSAPDKSGLPSDRFSAERTGGSVSTLTIQRTQQEDSAVYLCASRQNPGLAAETQYFGPGTRLTVL.

The chain couples TRBV7-3 to TRBJ2-3; D is uncertain. V lost 5 bases and J lost 1, with 10 bases in between. Per the germline V gene, CDR1 is SGHTA and CDR2 is FQGTGA. The CDR3 contains 14 residues. CDR3 sequence: CASSIGPGTDTQYF. The CDR3 bases are TGTGCCAGCAGCATAGGACCGGGCACAGATACGCAGTATTTT.

The chain couples TRBV5-6 to TRBJ1-3, with 8 positions matching TRBD1. CDR3 length: 14 residues. V was clipped by 6 bases and J by 4 bases; unmatched bases: 6. Germline V CDR1 and CDR2: SGHDT, YYEEEE. CDR3 nucleotides: TGTGCCAGCAAGGACAGGGACCTCGGAAACACCATATATTTT. Its protein product is CASKDRDLGNTIYF. Full variable domain (rest looked up from reference TRBV5-6 and TRBJ1-3): DAGVTQSPTHLIKTRGQQVTLRCSPKSGHDTVSWYQQALGQGPQFIFQYYEEEERQRGNFPDRFSGHQFPNYSSELNVNALLLGDSALYLCASKDRDLGNTIYFGEGSWLTVV.

The J gene is TRBJ1-2, the V gene TRBV5-1; 7 nucleotides match TRBD1. Trimming cost V 3 bases and J 5 bases; bases outside gene matches: 10. The CDR3 sequence is 15 residues long. Looked up from germline, CDR1 is SGHRS and CDR2 is YFSETQ. Written as DNA, the CDR3 is TGCGCCAGCAGCTGGGACAGCGGGTCGGAATATGGCTACACCTTC. It yields the protein CASSWDSGSEYGYTF.